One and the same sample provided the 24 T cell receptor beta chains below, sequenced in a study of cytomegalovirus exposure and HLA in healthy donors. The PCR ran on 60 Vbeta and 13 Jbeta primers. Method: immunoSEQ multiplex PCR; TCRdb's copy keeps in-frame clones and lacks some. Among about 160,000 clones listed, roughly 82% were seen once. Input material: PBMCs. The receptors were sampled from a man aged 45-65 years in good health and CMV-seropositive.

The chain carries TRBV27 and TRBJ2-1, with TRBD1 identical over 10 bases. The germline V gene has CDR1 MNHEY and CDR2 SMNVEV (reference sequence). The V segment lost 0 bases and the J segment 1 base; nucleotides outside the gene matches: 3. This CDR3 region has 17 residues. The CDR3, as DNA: TGTGCCAGCAGTTTATCGGGGACAGGGGTGTCCTACAATGAGCAGTTCTTC. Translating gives CASSLSGTGVSYNEQFF.

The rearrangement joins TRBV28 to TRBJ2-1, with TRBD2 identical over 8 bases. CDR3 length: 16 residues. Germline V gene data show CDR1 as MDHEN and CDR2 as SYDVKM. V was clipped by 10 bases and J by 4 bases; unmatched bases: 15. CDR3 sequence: CANPGGPRRFYNEQFF. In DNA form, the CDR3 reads TGTGCCAACCCGGGGGGGCCACGGCGCTTTTACAATGAGCAGTTCTTC.

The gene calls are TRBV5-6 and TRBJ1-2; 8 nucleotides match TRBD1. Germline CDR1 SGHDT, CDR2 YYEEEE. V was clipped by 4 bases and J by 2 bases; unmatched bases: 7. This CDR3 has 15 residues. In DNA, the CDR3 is TGTGCCAGCAGCGAGCCGGGACAGGCCAACTATGGCTACACCTTC. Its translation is CASSEPGQANYGYTF.

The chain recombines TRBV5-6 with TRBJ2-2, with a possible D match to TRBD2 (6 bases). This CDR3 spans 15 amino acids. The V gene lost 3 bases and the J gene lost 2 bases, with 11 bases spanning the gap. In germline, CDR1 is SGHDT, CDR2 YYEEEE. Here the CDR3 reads CASSSGTDNTGELFF. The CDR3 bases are TGTGCCAGCAGCTCCGGGACTGATAACACCGGGGAGCTGTTTTTT. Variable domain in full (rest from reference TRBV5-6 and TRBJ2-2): DAGVTQSPTHLIKTRGQQVTLRCSPKSGHDTVSWYQQALGQGPQFIFQYYEEEERQRGNFPDRFSGHQFPNYSSELNVNALLLGDSALYLCASSSGTDNTGELFFGEGSRLTVL.

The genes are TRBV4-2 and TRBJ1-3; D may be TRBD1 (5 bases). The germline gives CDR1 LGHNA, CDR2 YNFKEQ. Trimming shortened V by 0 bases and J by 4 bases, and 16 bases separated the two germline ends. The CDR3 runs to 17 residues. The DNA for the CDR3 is TGTGCCAGCAGCCAAGATCTAGGCAGCGGGACCGGAAACACCATATATTTT. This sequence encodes CASSQDLGSGTGNTIYF.

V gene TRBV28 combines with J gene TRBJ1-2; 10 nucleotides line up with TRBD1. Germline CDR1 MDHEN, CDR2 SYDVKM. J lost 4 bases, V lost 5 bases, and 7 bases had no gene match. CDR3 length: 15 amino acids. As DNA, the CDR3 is TGTGCCAGCAGTCTTGGACAGGGGGTCGCCTATGGCTACACCTTC. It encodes CASSLGQGVAYGYTF.

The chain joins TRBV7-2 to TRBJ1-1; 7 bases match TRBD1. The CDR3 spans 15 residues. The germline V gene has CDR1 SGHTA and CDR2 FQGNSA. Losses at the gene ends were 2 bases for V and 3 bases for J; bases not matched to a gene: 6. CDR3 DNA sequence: TGTGCCAGCAGCTTACATCCCACAGGGGACACTGAAGCTTTCTTT. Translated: CASSLHPTGDTEAFF.

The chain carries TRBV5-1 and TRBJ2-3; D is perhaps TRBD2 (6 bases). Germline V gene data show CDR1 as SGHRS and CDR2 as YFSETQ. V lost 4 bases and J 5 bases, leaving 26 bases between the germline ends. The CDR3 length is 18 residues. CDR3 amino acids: CASSLGSSAAGSGDTQYF. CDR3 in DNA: TGCGCCAGCAGCCTGGGGTCTAGCGCCGCCGGTAGTGGAGATACGCAGTATTTT.

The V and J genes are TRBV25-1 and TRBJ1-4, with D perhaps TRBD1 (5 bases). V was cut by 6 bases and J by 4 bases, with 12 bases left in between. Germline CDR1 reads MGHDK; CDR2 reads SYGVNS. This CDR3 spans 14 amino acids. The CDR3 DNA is TGTGCCAGCAGCCGGGGGTGGGGTAATGAAAAACTGTTTTTT. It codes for CASSRGWGNEKLFF.

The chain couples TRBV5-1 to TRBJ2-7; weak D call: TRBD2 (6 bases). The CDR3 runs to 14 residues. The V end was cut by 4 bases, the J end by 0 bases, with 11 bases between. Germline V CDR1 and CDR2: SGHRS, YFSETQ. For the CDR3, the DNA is TGCGCCAGCAGCACAGCGGGTCCCTCCTACGAGCAGTACTTC. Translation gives CASSTAGPSYEQYF.

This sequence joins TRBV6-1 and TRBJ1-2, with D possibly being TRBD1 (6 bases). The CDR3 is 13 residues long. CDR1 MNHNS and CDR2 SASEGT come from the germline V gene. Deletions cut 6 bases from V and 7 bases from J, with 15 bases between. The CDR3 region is CASRNRVRSGYTF. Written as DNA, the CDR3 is TGTGCCAGCAGGAACAGGGTTCGGTCTGGCTACACCTTC.

The chain's CDR3 is CASSLVRGGSSYNEQFF. CDR3 nucleotides: TGCGCCAGCAGTCTTGTGAGGGGGGGAAGCTCCTACAATGAGCAGTTCTTC. This rearrangement joins TRBV5-1 to TRBJ2-1, with D possibly matching TRBD2 (7 bases). CDR3 length: 17 residues. Germline CDR1 and CDR2: SGHRS and YFSETQ. V lost 5 bases to trimming and J lost 0 bases, with 18 bases between them.

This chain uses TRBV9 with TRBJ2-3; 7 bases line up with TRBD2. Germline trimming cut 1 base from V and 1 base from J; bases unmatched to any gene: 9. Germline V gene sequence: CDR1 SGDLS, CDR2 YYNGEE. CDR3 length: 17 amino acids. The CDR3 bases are TGTGCCAGCAGCGTATGGGGTGGCACTAGCGGCACAGATACGCAGTATTTT. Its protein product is CASSVWGGTSGTDTQYF.

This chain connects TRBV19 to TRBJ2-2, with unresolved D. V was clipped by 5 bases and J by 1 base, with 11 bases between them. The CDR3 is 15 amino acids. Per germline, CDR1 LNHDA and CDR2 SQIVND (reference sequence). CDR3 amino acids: CASSPSNRNTGELFF. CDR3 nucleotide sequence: TGTGCCAGTAGTCCATCAAACAGGAACACCGGGGAGCTGTTTTTT.

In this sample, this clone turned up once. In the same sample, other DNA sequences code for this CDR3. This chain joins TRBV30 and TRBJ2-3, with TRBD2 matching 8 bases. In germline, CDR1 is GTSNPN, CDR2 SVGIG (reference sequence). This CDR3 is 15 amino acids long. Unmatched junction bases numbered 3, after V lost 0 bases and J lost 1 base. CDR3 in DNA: TGTGCCTGGAGTGTGCGTAGCGGGGGCACAGATACGCAGTATTTT. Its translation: CAWSVRSGGTDTQYF. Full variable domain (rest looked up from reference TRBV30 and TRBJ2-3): SQTIHQWPATLVQPVGSPLSLECTVEGTSNPNLYWYRQAAGRGLQLLFYSVGIGQISSEVPQNLSASRPQDRQFILSSKKLLLSDSGFYLCAWSVRSGGTDTQYFGPGTRLTVL.

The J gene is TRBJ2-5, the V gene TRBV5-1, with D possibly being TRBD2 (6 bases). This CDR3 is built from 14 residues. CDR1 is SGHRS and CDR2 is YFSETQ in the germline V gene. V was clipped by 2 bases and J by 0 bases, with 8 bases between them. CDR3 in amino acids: CASSFRGDQETQYF. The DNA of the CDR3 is TGCGCCAGCAGCTTCCGCGGGGACCAAGAGACCCAGTACTTC.

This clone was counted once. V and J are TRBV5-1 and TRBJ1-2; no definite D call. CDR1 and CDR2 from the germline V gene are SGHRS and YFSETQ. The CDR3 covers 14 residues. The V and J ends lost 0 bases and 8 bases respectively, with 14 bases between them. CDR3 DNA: TGCGCCAGCAGCTTGGATCTGTCAGGAGGAGGCTACACCTTC. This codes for CASSLDLSGGGYTF.

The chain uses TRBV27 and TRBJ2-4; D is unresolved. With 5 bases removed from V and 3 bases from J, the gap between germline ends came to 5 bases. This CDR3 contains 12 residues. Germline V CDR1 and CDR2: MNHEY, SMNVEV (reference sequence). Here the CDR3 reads CASSPGKNIQYF. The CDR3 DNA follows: TGTGCCAGCAGTCCGGGCAAAAACATTCAGTACTTC.

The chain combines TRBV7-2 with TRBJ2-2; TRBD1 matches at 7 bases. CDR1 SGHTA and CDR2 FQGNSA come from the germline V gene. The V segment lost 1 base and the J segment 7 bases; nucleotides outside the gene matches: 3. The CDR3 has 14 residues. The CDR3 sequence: CASSLDRGVGELFF. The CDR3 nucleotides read TGTGCCAGCAGCTTAGACAGGGGTGTCGGGGAGCTGTTTTTT.

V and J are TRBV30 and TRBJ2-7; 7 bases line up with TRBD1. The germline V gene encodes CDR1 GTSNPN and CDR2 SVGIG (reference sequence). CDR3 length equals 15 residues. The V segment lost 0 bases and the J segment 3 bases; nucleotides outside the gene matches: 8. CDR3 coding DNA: TGTGCCTGGAGTGTACTCGAGACAGGGAGCTACGAGCAGTACTTC. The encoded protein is CAWSVLETGSYEQYF.

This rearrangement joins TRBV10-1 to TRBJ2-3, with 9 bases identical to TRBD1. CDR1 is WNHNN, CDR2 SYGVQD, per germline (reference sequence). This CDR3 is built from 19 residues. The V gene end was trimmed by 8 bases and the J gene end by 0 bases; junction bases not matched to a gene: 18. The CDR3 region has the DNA TGCGCCAGCCCTGGGCCCGGGACAGGGCTGACTACTAGCACAGATACGCAGTATTTT. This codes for CASPGPGTGLTTSTDTQYF.

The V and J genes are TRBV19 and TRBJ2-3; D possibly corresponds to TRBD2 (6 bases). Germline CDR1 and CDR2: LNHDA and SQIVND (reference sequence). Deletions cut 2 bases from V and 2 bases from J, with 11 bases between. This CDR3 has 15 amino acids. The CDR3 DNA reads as TGTGCCAGTAGTATAATAGCGGAGTACACAGATACGCAGTATTTT. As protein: CASSIIAEYTDTQYF.

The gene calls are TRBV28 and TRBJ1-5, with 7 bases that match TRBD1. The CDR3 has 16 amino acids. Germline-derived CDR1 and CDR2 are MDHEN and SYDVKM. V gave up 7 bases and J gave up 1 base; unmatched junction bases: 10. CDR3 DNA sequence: TGTGCCAGCACCTCTCTAAAGGGACAGAGCAATCAGCCCCAGCATTTT. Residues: CASTSLKGQSNQPQHF. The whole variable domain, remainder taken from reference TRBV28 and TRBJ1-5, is DVKVTQSSRYLVKRTGEKVFLECVQDMDHENMFWYRQDPGLGLRLIYFSYDVKMKEKGDIPEGYSVSREKKERFSLILESASTNQTSMYLCASTSLKGQSNQPQHFGDGTRLSIL.

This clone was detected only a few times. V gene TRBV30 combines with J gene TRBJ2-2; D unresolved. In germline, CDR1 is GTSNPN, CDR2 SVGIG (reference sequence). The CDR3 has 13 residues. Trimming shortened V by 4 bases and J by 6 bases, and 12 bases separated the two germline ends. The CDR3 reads CAWKLGWAGELFF. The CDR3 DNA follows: TGTGCCTGGAAGCTCGGGTGGGCCGGGGAGCTGTTTTTT.